These 30 T cell receptor beta chains were sequenced from one sample in a study of cytomegalovirus exposure and HLA in healthy donors. The PCR was carried out with 60 Vbeta primers and 13 Jbeta primers. TCRdb's table, derived via immunoSEQ multiplex PCR, lists solely in-frame clones and lacks some. The data contain roughly 150,000 clones, 79% of them singletons. Sequenced material: PBMCs. These receptors came from a man aged 35-49 years in good health and CMV-seropositive.

CDR3 coding DNA: TGTGCCAGTAGTATTCTAGGACAGCGCAATCAGCCCCAGCATTTT. As protein: CASSILGQRNQPQHF. This rearrangement joins TRBV19 to TRBJ1-5; maybe TRBD1 (6 bases). Between the trimmed V and J ends, which lost 3 bases and 2 bases, there was a span of 11 bases. Germline V gene lookup returns CDR1 LNHDA and CDR2 SQIVND (reference sequence). The CDR3 runs 15 residues.

This clone was picked up one time. V is TRBV29-1 and J is TRBJ1-2; D not certain. CDR1 and CDR2 (germline): SQVTM, ANQGSEA. Between the trimmed V and J ends, which lost 1 base and 4 bases, there was a span of 10 bases. The CDR3 has 13 residues. CDR3 sequence (DNA): TGCAGCGTTGAAGTGGTGAGTGGCTATGGCTACACCTTC. Protein product: CSVEVVSGYGYTF.

About this clone itself: The sample contains more than one DNA sequence encoding this CDR3. The V and J genes are TRBV5-1 and TRBJ1-1; D is undetermined. Germline V CDR1 and CDR2: SGHRS, YFSETQ. V lost 0 bases, J lost 1 base, and 7 bases lay in between. The CDR3 totals 14 residues. The CDR3 coding sequence is TGCGCCAGCAGCTTGGCCCCGGGGAACACTGAAGCTTTCTTT. Residues: CASSLAPGNTEAFF.

This chain joins TRBV6-1 and TRBJ2-1; tentative D call: TRBD2 (6 bases). V shed 5 bases and J shed 12 bases, with 20 bases lying between them. Germline loops: CDR1 MNHNS, CDR2 SASEGT. CDR3 size: 14 residues. The CDR3 DNA sequence: TGTGCCAGCAGTACTGGGACTGACGCCGCAGGGCAGTTCTTC. Its translation: CASSTGTDAAGQFF.

J is TRBJ2-3 and V is TRBV28; 7 bases align to TRBD2. J was trimmed by 3 bases and V by 6 bases; bases with no gene match: 3. Germline V gene sequence: CDR1 MDHEN, CDR2 SYDVKM. The CDR3 has 13 amino acids. CDR3 sequence (DNA): TGTGCCAGCAGGAAGCGGGGTACAGATACGCAGTATTTT. Amino acids: CASRKRGTDTQYF.

The chain uses TRBV28 and TRBJ1-2; D ambiguous. Germline values: CDR1 MDHEN, CDR2 SYDVKM. With 3 bases removed from V and 3 bases from J, the gap between germline ends came to 11 bases. CDR3 length equals 14 residues. The CDR3: CASSFNGKDYGYTF. CDR3 sequence (DNA): TGTGCCAGCAGTTTCAACGGGAAGGACTATGGCTACACCTTC.

This rearrangement joins TRBV5-6 to TRBJ2-5, with TRBD2 as a possible D gene (6 bases). This CDR3 contains 15 residues. The germline CDR1 and CDR2 sequences are SGHDT and YYEEEE. Trimming took 4 bases from V and 10 from J, leaving 23 bases between them. CDR3 DNA sequence: TGTGCCAGCAGCCCAAGGGACTCCCTATCAGGTGGCCAGTACTTC. Translation gives CASSPRDSLSGGQYF.

The rearrangement links TRBV5-6 to TRBJ1-1; D call uncertain. The ends were cut back, 0 bases at V and 0 bases at J, with 12 bases in the middle. The CDR3 is 16 amino acids. The germline V gene has CDR1 SGHDT and CDR2 YYEEEE. Here the CDR3 DNA reads TGTGCCAGCAGCTTGGTTCTACAGCCTATGAACACTGAAGCTTTCTTT. Translation: CASSLVLQPMNTEAFF.

V is TRBV9 and J is TRBJ2-3; 9 nucleotides agree with TRBD2. CDR3 length: 17 amino acids. V lost 4 bases, J lost 2 bases, and 11 bases stayed unmatched. Germline V gives CDR1 SGDLS, CDR2 YYNGEE. The CDR3 protein is CASSPHLLAGYTDTQYF. As DNA, the CDR3 is TGTGCCAGCAGCCCCCACCTCCTAGCGGGGTACACAGATACGCAGTATTTT.

About this clone: This specimen includes other DNA sequences encoding the same CDR3. The chain links TRBV12-5 to TRBJ2-7; D unclear. The CDR3 is 11 amino acids. Germline CDR1 is LGHNT and CDR2 is FRNRAP. The V and J ends lost 6 bases and 2 bases respectively, with 5 bases between them. CDR3 sequence (DNA): TGTGCTAGTGGCCCTACCTACGAGCAGTACTTC. Its protein is CASGPTYEQYF.

V is TRBV7-9 and J is TRBJ1-1; D perhaps matches TRBD1 (5 bases). The germline V gene encodes CDR1 SEHNR and CDR2 FQNEAQ (reference sequence). The CDR3 is 16 residues long. V lost 2 bases and J 2 bases, leaving 15 bases between the germline ends. This chain's CDR3 is CASSLSAGWFNTEAFF. In DNA, the CDR3 is TGTGCCAGCAGCTTATCGGCAGGGTGGTTTAACACTGAAGCTTTCTTT.

This clone was counted a few times. The J gene is TRBJ1-1, the V gene TRBV7-8, with D possibly TRBD1 on 6 matching bases. Between the trimmed V and J ends, which lost 5 bases and 0 bases, there was a span of 13 bases. CDR3 length: 15 amino acids. Germline values: CDR1 SGHVS, CDR2 FQNEAQ. CDR3 bases: TGTGCCAGCAGCCCTATCGACAGGTTGAACACTGAAGCTTTCTTT. This sequence encodes CASSPIDRLNTEAFF.

The J gene is TRBJ2-6, the V gene TRBV29-1, with TRBD1 matching 9 bases. Per germline, CDR1 SQVTM and CDR2 ANQGSEA. The CDR3 is 18 amino acids. V shed 0 bases, J shed 0 bases, and the junction held 6 bases outside the gene matches. Here the CDR3 DNA reads TGCAGCGTTGAAGATTGGGGACAGGGCCGCTCTGGGGCCAACGTCCTGACTTTC. Translated: CSVEDWGQGRSGANVLTF.

V gene TRBV19 combines with J gene TRBJ2-7, with 12 nucleotides matching TRBD1. Trimming cost V 6 bases and J 6 bases; bases outside gene matches: 9. Germline CDR1 LNHDA, CDR2 SQIVND (reference sequence). The CDR3 runs 15 residues. CDR3 protein: CASSSWDRGLGEQYF. CDR3 nucleotides: TGTGCCAGTAGCTCTTGGGACAGGGGGCTTGGCGAGCAGTACTTC.

The chain joins TRBV21-1 to TRBJ2-7; the table's D call, TRBD2, has no DNA check behind it. TRBV21-1 is a pseudogene. CDR3 length equals 14 residues. The CDR3 sequence: CASSKEGGGREQYF. CDR3 sequence (DNA): TGTGCCAGCAGCAAAGAGGGCGGGGGGCGCGAGCAGTACTTC.

The chain recombines TRBV2 with TRBJ1-3, with 7 bases that match TRBD1. There are 16 residues in the CDR3. The ends lost 6 bases at V and 1 base at J; junction bases unmatched: 9. The germline V gene encodes CDR1 SNHLY and CDR2 FYNNEI. The CDR3 loop reads CASRADRALSGNTIYF. DNA of the CDR3: TGTGCCAGCAGGGCCGACAGGGCCTTATCTGGAAACACCATATATTTT.

The rearrangement uses TRBV7-9 and TRBJ2-7; 8 bases map to TRBD1. The V gene end was trimmed by 3 bases and the J gene end by 4 bases; junction bases not matched to a gene: 11. CDR1 and CDR2 (germline): SEHNR, FQNEAQ (reference sequence). This CDR3 region has 16 residues. CDR3 protein: CASSFYAGTGGYEQYF. The CDR3 DNA sequence: TGTGCCAGCAGCTTTTATGCTGGGACAGGTGGTTACGAGCAGTACTTC.

The chain joins TRBV5-1 to TRBJ1-5, with D hard to call. The CDR3 covers 13 residues. V gave up 5 bases and J gave up 4 bases, with 10 bases separating them. Looked up from germline, CDR1 is SGHRS and CDR2 is YFSETQ. CDR3 in DNA: TGCGCCAGCAGGGACGGGGAGAATCAGCCCCAGCATTTT. Translation gives CASRDGENQPQHF.

There are a few counts of this clone. This rearrangement joins TRBV7-2 to TRBJ1-2, with unresolved D. Germline V gene sequence: CDR1 SGHTA, CDR2 FQGNSA. Trimming took 7 bases from V and 4 from J, leaving 19 bases between them. This CDR3 has 15 amino acids. The CDR3 loop reads CASTITVTGIYGYTF. CDR3 nucleotides: TGTGCCAGCACCATTACTGTGACGGGAATCTATGGCTACACCTTC.

J is TRBJ2-2 and V is TRBV2; 9 bases agree with TRBD2. CDR3 length: 15 amino acids. Germline V gene data show CDR1 as SNHLY and CDR2 as FYNNEI. The junction had 5 bases not matched to a gene; V was cut back by 4 bases and J by 5 bases. The CDR3 DNA reads as TGTGCCAGCAGTGGGTCTAGCGGGGCTACCGGGGAGCTGTTTTTT. This sequence encodes CASSGSSGATGELFF.

This clone was observed once. CDR3 sequence (DNA): TGCGCCAGCAGTTTGCCGGGACTGGATGAGCAGTTCTTC. Translating it yields CASSLPGLDEQFF. The chain links TRBV5-1 to TRBJ2-1; TRBD2 might be the D (6 bases). Trimming pared 5 bases from V and 8 bases from J, leaving 14 bases between. The CDR3 runs to 13 residues. Germline V gene lookup returns CDR1 SGHRS and CDR2 YFSETQ.

The V gene is TRBV18, the J gene TRBJ2-5; perhaps TRBD2 as D (5 bases). The CDR3 spans 12 residues. The germline V and J ends were trimmed by 6 bases and 7 bases, with 12 bases remaining between them. The germline V gene has CDR1 KGHSH and CDR2 LQKENI. CDR3 amino acids: CASSAADRTQYF. The CDR3 DNA is TGTGCCAGCTCTGCAGCGGATAGGACCCAGTACTTC.

This chain joins TRBV18 and TRBJ1-5; D is perhaps TRBD1 (5 bases). Germline lookup yields CDR1 KGHSH and CDR2 LQKENI. Trimming took 5 bases from V and 13 from J, leaving 15 bases between them. The CDR3 spans 12 residues. The CDR3 loop reads CASSSTDPLQHF. CDR3 nucleotide sequence: TGTGCCAGCTCATCGACAGACCCCTTACAGCATTTT.

A single count supports this clone. The gene calls are TRBV2 and TRBJ2-2; weak D call: TRBD2 (6 bases). From germline, CDR1 is SNHLY and CDR2 FYNNEI. There are 15 residues in the CDR3. Deletions cut 2 bases from V and 7 bases from J, with 14 bases between. Here the CDR3 reads CASSETGLTLGELFF. DNA for the CDR3: TGTGCCAGCAGTGAAACTGGACTAACACTCGGGGAGCTGTTTTTT.

J is TRBJ1-3 and V is TRBV6-5, with a possible D match to TRBD1 (5 bases). V lost 2 bases to trimming and J lost 0 bases, with 8 bases between them. The germline V gene has CDR1 MNHEY and CDR2 SVGAGI. CDR3 length: 15 residues. The CDR3, as DNA: TGTGCCAGCAGTTACGCCAGGGACTCTGGAAACACCATATATTTT. Translation: CASSYARDSGNTIYF.

This rearrangement joins TRBV27 to TRBJ2-7, with 9 bases fitting TRBD1. V lost 5 bases, J lost 9 bases, and 5 bases stayed unmatched. This CDR3 has 12 amino acids. Germline values: CDR1 MNHEY, CDR2 SMNVEV (reference sequence). CDR3 sequence: CASSTRQGVQYF. CDR3 nucleotide sequence: TGTGCCAGCAGTACCAGACAGGGGGTGCAGTACTTC.

The J gene is TRBJ2-2, the V gene TRBV5-1; 14 bases line up with TRBD2. The CDR3 has 18 residues. Germline V CDR1 and CDR2: SGHRS, YFSETQ. The trim removed 4 bases at V and 7 bases at J, leaving 12 bases unmatched. CDR3 sequence: CASSTATSGRAGGGELFF. CDR3 nucleotides: TGCGCCAGCAGCACGGCGACTAGCGGGAGGGCCGGTGGCGGGGAGCTGTTTTTT.

The V call is TRBV7-9, the J call TRBJ1-2; the D gene is possibly TRBD1 (6 bases). Germline V gene sequence: CDR1 SEHNR, CDR2 FQNEAQ (reference sequence). V lost 1 base and J lost 4, with 13 bases in between. The length of the CDR3 is 15 residues. CDR3 in DNA: TGTGCCAGCAGCTTAGGGCACAGGGAGAGCTATGGCTACACCTTC. Its translation is CASSLGHRESYGYTF.

The V gene is TRBV7-6, the J gene TRBJ2-7; TRBD1 matches at 8 bases. The CDR3 totals 16 residues. Germline CDR1 is SGHVS and CDR2 is FNYEAQ. V trimming: 5 bases; J trimming: 2 bases; junction bases outside the gene matches: 11. The CDR3 DNA reads as TGTGCCAGCAGCCCTACTCCGGGACAGGCAGCCTACGAGCAGTACTTC. Amino acid sequence: CASSPTPGQAAYEQYF. Complete variable domain (other parts from reference TRBV7-6 and TRBJ2-7): GAGVSQSPRYKVTKRGQDVALRCDPISGHVSLYWYRQALGQGPEFLTYFNYEAQQDKSGLPNDRFSAERPEGSISTLTIQRTEQRDSAMYRCASSPTPGQAAYEQYFGPGTRLTVT.

The J gene is TRBJ2-7, the V gene TRBV4-1; D is possibly TRBD1 (5 bases). The CDR3 has 14 amino acids. V was clipped by 7 bases and J by 5 bases, with 18 bases between them. Germline-derived CDR1 and CDR2 are MGHRA and YSYEKL. The CDR3 loop is CASTPGRVIDEQYF. CDR3 sequence (DNA): TGCGCCAGCACACCGGGCAGGGTAATAGACGAGCAGTACTTC.